These 5 T cell receptor beta chains were all obtained from the same sample, sequenced in a study of PD-1 blockade in mismatch repair-deficient tumors. This table comes from immunoSEQ multiplex PCR, and its TCRdb copy is limited to in-frame clones, with some not included. The sample lists about 51,000 clones; 81% were seen once. Material: peripheral blood, obtained more than 19 weeks after starting pembrolizumab. Source of these receptors: an adult with mismatch repair-deficient cancer.

J is TRBJ2-1 and V is TRBV19; D gene uncertain. The CDR3 extends over 13 amino acids. V gave up 6 bases and J gave up 0 bases, with 6 bases separating them. The germline V gene encodes CDR1 LNHDA and CDR2 SQIVND (reference sequence). CDR3 coding DNA: TGTGCCAGTAGGTTTCGCTCCTACAATGAGCAGTTCTTC. Translated, it gives CASRFRSYNEQFF.

The chain employs TRBV6-5 and TRBJ2-7, with D unresolved. This CDR3 region has 11 residues. Germline V CDR1 and CDR2: MNHEY, SVGAGI. The V gene lost 4 bases and the J gene lost 7 bases, with 8 bases spanning the gap. CDR3 protein: CASSFSREQYF. CDR3 bases: TGTGCCAGCAGTTTCTCTCGGGAGCAGTACTTC.

The chain combines TRBV9 with TRBJ1-4; D is uncertain. Germline CDR1 is SGDLS and CDR2 is YYNGEE. The CDR3 has 15 amino acids. Deletions cut 4 bases from V and 7 bases from J, with 17 bases between. The chain's CDR3 is CASSPTAGGSEKLFF. The CDR3 DNA is TGTGCCAGCAGCCCCACTGCTGGAGGGTCTGAAAAACTGTTTTTT. Full variable domain (outside the CDR3, taken from reference TRBV9 and TRBJ1-4): DSGVTQTPKHLITATGQRVTLRCSPRSGDLSVYWYQQSLDQGLQFLIQYYNGEERAKGNILERFSAQQFPDLHSELNLSSLELGDSALYFCASSPTAGGSEKLFFGSGTQLSVL.

This rearrangement joins TRBV9 to TRBJ1-2, with 7 bases identical to TRBD1. CDR1 and CDR2 (germline): SGDLS, YYNGEE. V was clipped by 3 bases and J by 4 bases; unmatched bases: 12. The CDR3 extends over 16 amino acids. The CDR3 coding sequence is TGTGCCAGCAGCGCCGGACAGGCCGCCACTATCTATGGCTACACCTTC. Protein: CASSAGQAATIYGYTF.

The CDR3 DNA sequence: TGCGCCAGCAGCCACCTAAGGACAGCAAACACTGAAGCTTTCTTT. It codes for CASSHLRTANTEAFF. The rearrangement joins TRBV4-1 to TRBJ1-1; tentative D call: TRBD1 (6 bases). The length of the CDR3 is 15 residues. V lost 3 bases, J lost 2 bases, and 13 bases lay in between. CDR1 and CDR2 (germline): MGHRA, YSYEKL.